These T cell receptor beta chains were read from a single sample in a study of CD8+CD57+ T cells in acquired aplastic anemia. TCRdb reprocessed the reads with MiXCR, giving one entry per CDR3 protein. The sample shows 450,000 to 600,000 distinct CDR3 sequences, around a third of them seen only once. The sequenced sample was sorted CD4+, CD8+, or CD8+CD57+ T cells (not recorded which) from PBMCs. These receptors all come from a human donor with aplastic anemia. Both conserved end residues are part of each CDR3. Each record gives: J gene, D gene, clone size, V gene, CDR3 DNA, CDR3 protein. The D gene is left open where the match is weak. Size values are once, few and many counts, or a class for expanded clones, and some rows have none.

J gene: TRBJ1-1
D gene: -
clone size: -
V gene: TRBV25-1
CDR3 DNA: TGTGCCAGCTCACCACCGTTCGGGGCGCGGGAAGCTTTCTTT
CDR3 protein: CASSPPFGAREAFF

J gene: TRBJ1-4
D gene: TRBD1
clone size: -
V gene: TRBV15
CDR3 DNA: TGTGCCACCAGCAGGACGGACAGGGGGCTGGATGAAAAACTGTTTTTT
CDR3 protein: CATSRTDRGLDEKLFF

J gene: TRBJ2-1
D gene: -
clone size: few
V gene: TRBV7-6
CDR3 DNA: TGTGCCAGCAGCTTAGGCGATGCCCCCCCGGCACACAATGAGCAGTTCTTC
CDR3 protein: CASSLGDAPPAHNEQFF

J gene: TRBJ1-6
D gene: -
clone size: many
V gene: TRBV4-1
CDR3 DNA: TGCGCCAGCAGCCAAGTGGTACGGGGGTCCGTGGGTATGGCCCTCCACTTT
CDR3 protein: CASSQVVRGSVGMALHF

J gene: TRBJ1-1
D gene: -
clone size: many
V gene: TRBV19
CDR3 DNA: TGTGCCAGTAGTATACTAGGATCAGCTGAAGCTTTCTTT
CDR3 protein: CASSILGSAEAFF

J gene: TRBJ1-2
D gene: TRBD1
clone size: -
V gene: TRBV11-1
CDR3 DNA: TGTGCCAGCGCTTCACGACAGGGAGACTATGGCTACACCTTC
CDR3 protein: CASASRQGDYGYTF

J gene: TRBJ2-6
D gene: -
clone size: -
V gene: TRBV19
CDR3 DNA: TGTGCCAGTAGTACCGGGACAATCGTTTCTGGGGCCAACGTCCTGGCTTTC
CDR3 protein: CASSTGTIVSGANVLAF

J gene: TRBJ2-7
D gene: -
clone size: many
V gene: TRBV10-2
CDR3 DNA: TGCGCCAGCAGTTTGCGGGACCCCTACGAGCAGTACTTC
CDR3 protein: CASSLRDPYEQYF

J gene: TRBJ1-6
D gene: -
clone size: -
V gene: TRBV7-6
CDR3 DNA: TGTGCCAGCAGCTCAGGGTTCTCGGGTATGAATTCACCCCTCCACTTT
CDR3 protein: CASSSGFSGMNSPLHF

J gene: TRBJ1-3
D gene: -
clone size: many
V gene: TRBV27
CDR3 DNA: TGTGCCAGCAGTTTATCAGGGTCTGGAAACACCATATATTTT
CDR3 protein: CASSLSGSGNTIYF

J gene: TRBJ1-5
D gene: TRBD1
clone size: -
V gene: TRBV24-1
CDR3 DNA: TGTGCCAGCACGGGGGCCAGGGGGCTGCGCAATCAGCCCCAGCATTTT
CDR3 protein: CASTGARGLRNQPQHF

J gene: TRBJ1-5
D gene: TRBD1
clone size: -
V gene: TRBV10-3
CDR3 DNA: TGTGCCATCAGTTGGGACAGAAATCAGCCCCAGCATTTT
CDR3 protein: CAISWDRNQPQHF

J gene: TRBJ2-1
D gene: -
clone size: -
V gene: TRBV3-1
CDR3 DNA: TGTGCCAGCAGCCAAGAGCGGTCCCGAGCTAATGAGCAGTTCTTC
CDR3 protein: CASSQERSRANEQFF

J gene: TRBJ1-5
D gene: -
clone size: -
V gene: TRBV24-1
CDR3 DNA: TGTGCCACCAGTGCTGGACACTCGAGCCAAGAGACCCAGCATTTT
CDR3 protein: CATSAGHSSQETQHF

J gene: TRBJ2-7
D gene: -
clone size: many
V gene: TRBV6-1
CDR3 DNA: TGTGCCAGCAGCCCAACGACACCAACCTACGAGCAGTACTTC
CDR3 protein: CASSPTTPTYEQYF

J gene: TRBJ1-3
D gene: -
clone size: -
V gene: TRBV25-1
CDR3 DNA: TGTGCCAGCAAGGACGTCTATTCCCCTGGAAACACCATATATTTT
CDR3 protein: CASKDVYSPGNTIYF

J gene: TRBJ2-7
D gene: TRBD1
clone size: -
V gene: TRBV19
CDR3 DNA: TGTGCCAGTAGTTCCCAGGGGGAAGGCTACGAGCAGTACTTC
CDR3 protein: CASSSQGEGYEQYF

J gene: TRBJ1-1
D gene: -
clone size: -
V gene: TRBV5-5
CDR3 DNA: TGTGCCAGCAGCTTGCTTCTAGCGGGAGCCGGGGGCAAGGGCACTGAAGCTTTCTTT
CDR3 protein: CASSLLLAGAGGKGTEAFF

J gene: TRBJ1-2
D gene: -
clone size: -
V gene: TRBV14
CDR3 DNA: TGTGCCAGCAGTTACTCCCCCCAAGAGAAGGACTATGGCTACACCTTC
CDR3 protein: CASSYSPQEKDYGYTF

J gene: TRBJ2-1
D gene: TRBD2
clone size: -
V gene: TRBV12-3/TRBV12-4
CDR3 DNA: TGTGCCAGCAGTCAGGCGGGAGCCCTCAATGAGCAGTTCTTC
CDR3 protein: CASSQAGALNEQFF

J gene: TRBJ2-1
D gene: -
clone size: -
V gene: TRBV7-3
CDR3 DNA: TGTGCCAGCAGCCGCGAGGGGGGTTACAATGAGCAGTTCTTC
CDR3 protein: CASSREGGYNEQFF

J gene: TRBJ1-2
D gene: -
clone size: many
V gene: TRBV25-1
CDR3 DNA: TGTGCCAGCAGTGCCGACTATGGCTACACCTTC
CDR3 protein: CASSADYGYTF

J gene: TRBJ2-5
D gene: -
clone size: -
V gene: TRBV10-3
CDR3 DNA: TGTGCCATCACCGAGGCGCCTGCGCAAGAGACCCAGTACTTC
CDR3 protein: CAITEAPAQETQYF

J gene: TRBJ1-5
D gene: -
clone size: -
V gene: TRBV2
CDR3 DNA: TGTGCCAGCAGGGAAGGGCAGGCTAATCAGCCCCAGCATTTT
CDR3 protein: CASREGQANQPQHF

J gene: TRBJ2-3
D gene: -
clone size: -
V gene: TRBV10-3
CDR3 DNA: TGTGCCAGCAGTTATGGTAGTGGGAATATAGATACGCAGTATTTT
CDR3 protein: CASSYGSGNIDTQYF

J gene: TRBJ2-7
D gene: -
clone size: many
V gene: TRBV7-2
CDR3 DNA: TGTGCCAGCAGCTTAGGCGTCGGGGGTAGATACGAGCAGTACTTC
CDR3 protein: CASSLGVGGRYEQYF